One and the same sample provided the 23 T cell receptor beta chains below, sequenced in a study of OX40 agonist ivuxolimab in advanced cancers. The repertoire was sequenced with immunoSEQ multiplex PCR; TCRdb's copy has only in-frame clones and lacks some. The data contain tens of thousands of clones, roughly 89% of them seen just once; the ten biggest clones take up roughly 31%. The specimen comprised CD4+ or CD8+ T cells sorted from blood, sampled in a trial of the OX40 agonist ivuxolimab. The source is an adult with an advanced solid tumor such as melanoma, head and neck, liver or kidney cancer.

The chain joins TRBV7-9 to TRBJ2-7; D possibly corresponds to TRBD2 (7 bases). The V and J ends lost 4 bases and 5 bases respectively, with 15 bases between them. There are 14 residues in the CDR3. Germline V CDR1 and CDR2: SEHNR, FQNEAQ (reference sequence). The CDR3: CASSWVGGGHEQYF. CDR3 nucleotides: TGTGCCAGCAGCTGGGTGGGAGGGGGACACGAGCAGTACTTC.

The J gene is TRBJ1-5, the V gene TRBV12-2; the table's D call, TRBD1, has no DNA check behind it. TRBV12-2 is marked as a pseudogene. CDR3 length: 22 residues. CDR3 loop: CASRLPRTGPHLQEGGNQPQHF. The CDR3 DNA reads as TGTGCAAGTCGCTTACCACGGACAGGGCCCCACCTACAAGAGGGAGGCAATCAGCCCCAGCATTTT.

The chain combines TRBV19 with TRBJ2-7, with 9 bases fitting TRBD1. V lost 10 bases to trimming and J lost 4 bases; unmatched junction nucleotides: 5. This CDR3 region has 12 residues. CDR1 is LNHDA, CDR2 SQIVND, per germline (reference sequence). CDR3 in DNA: TGTGCCACGGGACAGGGAGGATACGAGCAGTACTTC. It codes for CATGQGGYEQYF.

This rearrangement joins TRBV5-1 to TRBJ2-3; 10 bases match TRBD2. V gave up 3 bases and J gave up 2 bases; unmatched junction bases: 3. CDR1 is SGHRS and CDR2 is YFSETQ in the germline V gene. This CDR3 has 15 amino acids. The CDR3, as DNA: TGCGCCAGCAGCTGGACTAGCGGATCCACAGATACGCAGTATTTT. Translating gives CASSWTSGSTDTQYF.

This clone was observed once. The V and J genes are TRBV27 and TRBJ1-4; D gene uncertain. V lost 6 bases and J 8 bases, leaving 16 bases between the germline ends. CDR1 and CDR2 (germline): MNHEY, SMNVEV (reference sequence). The CDR3 is made up of 14 amino acids. The CDR3 region is CASRAGFLEEKLFF. CDR3 bases: TGTGCCAGCAGAGCAGGCTTTTTAGAAGAAAAACTGTTTTTT. The whole variable domain, remainder taken from reference TRBV27 and TRBJ1-4, is EAQVTQNPRYLITVTGKKLTVTCSQNMNHEYMSWYRQDPGLGLRQIYYSMNVEVTDKGDVPEGYKVSRKEKRNFPLILESPSPNQTSLYFCASRAGFLEEKLFFGSGTQLSVL.

The rearrangement joins TRBV4-1 to TRBJ1-3; D is undetermined. CDR3 length equals 16 residues. V was shortened by 4 bases and J by 0 bases, with 13 bases between the two germline ends. CDR1 is MGHRA, CDR2 YSYEKL, per germline. The CDR3: CASSPTQVISGNTIYF. The DNA for the CDR3 is TGCGCCAGCAGCCCAACTCAGGTTATCTCTGGAAACACCATATATTTT.

Only a few counts were recorded for this clone. V and J are TRBV11-2 and TRBJ1-1; D call uncertain. Trimming shortened V by 5 bases and J by 4 bases, and 8 bases separated the two germline ends. The V gene's germline CDR1 is SGHAT and CDR2 FQNNGV. The CDR3 spans 12 residues. CDR3 protein: CASSLRGTEAFF. For the CDR3, the DNA is TGTGCCAGCAGCCTAAGAGGCACTGAAGCTTTCTTT.

The CDR3 DNA follows: TGTGCCAGCAGAGTCGCGGGGGGCAATGAGCAGTTCTTC. Translation: CASRVAGGNEQFF. This chain uses TRBV28 with TRBJ2-1, with TRBD2 identical over 8 bases. The V and J ends lost 6 bases and 6 bases, in that order; junction bases with no gene match: 4. The CDR3 runs 13 residues. Germline-derived CDR1 and CDR2 are MDHEN and SYDVKM.

V gene TRBV19 combines with J gene TRBJ2-3; TRBD1 matches at 10 bases. V dropped 9 bases and J dropped 3; count of bases not matched to a gene: 6. CDR1 is LNHDA and CDR2 is SQIVND in the germline V gene (reference sequence). The CDR3 spans 14 residues. CDR3 loop: CASRDRGWTDTQYF. The CDR3 region has the DNA TGTGCCAGCAGGGACAGGGGATGGACAGATACGCAGTATTTT.

The J gene is TRBJ1-6, the V gene TRBV2; possibly TRBD1 for D (5 bases). V was cut by 9 bases and J by 0 bases, with 15 bases left in between. CDR3 length equals 16 residues. The V gene's germline CDR1 is SNHLY and CDR2 FYNNEI. In DNA, the CDR3 is TGTGCCAGTCAGGGTGTCCCGAGCTCCTATAATTCACCCCTCCACTTT. This gives the protein CASQGVPSSYNSPLHF.

This clone came up a few times. This sequence joins TRBV5-6 and TRBJ2-7, with D unclear. Germline-derived CDR1 and CDR2 are SGHDT and YYEEEE. V lost 2 bases to trimming and J lost 0 bases, with 6 bases between them. The CDR3 sequence is 13 residues long. CDR3 in amino acids: CASSFRTSYEQYF. CDR3 bases: TGTGCCAGCAGCTTCAGGACCTCCTACGAGCAGTACTTC.

J is TRBJ2-3 and V is TRBV30; D possibly uses TRBD1 or TRBD2 (5 bases each). The V gene lost 2 bases and the J gene lost 1 base, with 10 bases spanning the gap. The CDR3 covers 14 residues. Per the germline V gene, CDR1 is GTSNPN and CDR2 is SVGIG (reference sequence). CDR3 DNA: TGTGCCTGGAGTACCCAGGGAGGCACAGATACGCAGTATTTT. Translating it yields CAWSTQGGTDTQYF.

The table lists this clone with a few counts. The chain recombines TRBV5-6 with TRBJ2-1, with TRBD2 identical over 11 bases. The CDR3 contains 14 residues. Germline CDR1 is SGHDT and CDR2 is YYEEEE. V dropped 2 bases and J dropped 9; count of bases not matched to a gene: 4. CDR3 sequence reads: CASSFTSGRGEQFF. The DNA of the CDR3 is TGTGCCAGCAGCTTCACTAGCGGGAGAGGTGAGCAGTTCTTC.

The CDR3 here is CASRRQQGENYGYTF. The CDR3 DNA reads TGTGCCAGCAGAAGGCAACAGGGGGAAAACTATGGCTACACCTTC. The chain links TRBV28 to TRBJ1-2; TRBD1 agrees at 8 bases. The CDR3 contains 15 residues. The germline CDR1 and CDR2 sequences are MDHEN and SYDVKM. The trim removed 6 bases at V and 2 bases at J, leaving 8 bases unmatched.

The count of this clone is one. The chain employs TRBV29-1 and TRBJ2-3, with TRBD2 matching over 9 bases. V shed 4 bases, J shed 5 bases, and the junction held 19 bases outside the gene matches. CDR3 length equals 18 residues. Germline CDR1 SQVTM, CDR2 ANQGSEA. CDR3 bases: TGCAGCGTTGCAGGGATCACGTTGGGTCGGCGGGAGGGAGATACGCAGTATTTT. Protein product: CSVAGITLGRREGDTQYF.

This clone showed up just a few times. V and J are TRBV5-5 and TRBJ1-2; D might be TRBD1 (6 bases). Germline V gives CDR1 SGHKS, CDR2 YYEKEE (reference sequence). CDR3 length: 17 residues. Between the trimmed V and J ends, which lost 4 bases and 8 bases, there was a span of 27 bases. Written as DNA, the CDR3 is TGTGCCAGCAGCCCGGCGGGGGCAGGATCCTCTTCTACCGGCTACACCTTC. Protein sequence: CASSPAGAGSSSTGYTF.

The chain uses TRBV5-1 and TRBJ2-3; possibly TRBD2 for D (6 bases). V was clipped by 2 bases and J by 4 bases, with 17 bases between them. Germline CDR1 reads SGHRS; CDR2 reads YFSETQ. The length of the CDR3 is 16 residues. The CDR3 DNA follows: TGCGCCAGCAGCTTCGAGGTGGGGGGATTCTCAGATACGCAGTATTTT. Residues: CASSFEVGGFSDTQYF.

The chain couples TRBV14 to TRBJ1-2; the D gene is possibly TRBD1 (6 bases). The CDR3 is 16 residues long. In germline, CDR1 is SGHDN, CDR2 FVKESK. Trimming took 1 base from V and 7 from J, leaving 19 bases between them. DNA of the CDR3: TGTGCCAGCAGCCAAGGGTCCCGGGGGCCGGTGGTTGGCTACACCTTC. As protein: CASSQGSRGPVVGYTF.

This chain joins TRBV27 and TRBJ2-7, with 10 positions matching TRBD1. The CDR3 consists of 17 residues. The junction had 17 bases not matched to a gene; V was cut back by 6 bases and J by 6 bases. The germline gives CDR1 MNHEY, CDR2 SMNVEV (reference sequence). The CDR3 region has the DNA TGTGCCAGCAGCACATTGAACCTGGGACAGGGGACCGGCGAGCAGTACTTC. Residues: CASSTLNLGQGTGEQYF.

This clone is a singleton in its sample. The chain employs TRBV20-1 and TRBJ2-4; D is uncertain. Germline V lookup: CDR1 DFQATT, CDR2 SNEGSKA (reference sequence). This CDR3 has 11 amino acids. Trimming shortened V by 3 bases and J by 15 bases, and 15 bases separated the two germline ends. As DNA, the CDR3 is TGCAGTGCTAGCATACATCGCTCGCGGTACTTC. Its translation is CSASIHRSRYF.

This chain links TRBV5-6 with TRBJ2-7; tentative D call: TRBD2 (6 bases). V lost 0 bases and J 1 base, leaving 14 bases between the germline ends. Looked up from germline, CDR1 is SGHDT and CDR2 is YYEEEE. This CDR3 has 16 amino acids. The CDR3 sequence is CASSLGGLARSYEQYF. The CDR3 region has the DNA TGTGCCAGCAGCTTGGGGGGTCTAGCGAGGTCCTACGAGCAGTACTTC.

V gene TRBV5-1 combines with J gene TRBJ2-7, with 8 positions matching TRBD1. V was clipped by 4 bases and J by 3 bases; unmatched bases: 3. The CDR3 contains 13 residues. Per the germline V gene, CDR1 is SGHRS and CDR2 is YFSETQ. The CDR3: CASSPTGDYEQYF. CDR3 bases: TGCGCCAGCAGCCCGACAGGGGACTACGAGCAGTACTTC.

The chain employs TRBV7-9 and TRBJ2-7; maybe TRBD1 (5 bases). Trimming left V 3 bases short and J 6 bases short, with 9 bases between. Germline V gene data show CDR1 as SEHNR and CDR2 as FQNEAQ (reference sequence). CDR3 length: 12 amino acids. The CDR3 DNA reads TGTGCCAGCAGCTTTTCAGGGTCCGAGCAGTACTTC. Amino acid sequence: CASSFSGSEQYF.